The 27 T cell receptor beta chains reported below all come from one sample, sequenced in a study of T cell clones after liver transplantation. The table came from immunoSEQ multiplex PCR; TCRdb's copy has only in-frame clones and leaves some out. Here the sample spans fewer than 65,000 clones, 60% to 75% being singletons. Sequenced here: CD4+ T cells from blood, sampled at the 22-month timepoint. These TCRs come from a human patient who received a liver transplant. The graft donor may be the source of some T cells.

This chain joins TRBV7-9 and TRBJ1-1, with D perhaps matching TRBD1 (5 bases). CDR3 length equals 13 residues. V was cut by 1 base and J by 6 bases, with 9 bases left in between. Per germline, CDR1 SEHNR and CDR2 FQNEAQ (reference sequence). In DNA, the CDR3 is TGTGCCAGCAGCTTAGACCGGGACGCTGAAGCTTTCTTT. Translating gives CASSLDRDAEAFF.

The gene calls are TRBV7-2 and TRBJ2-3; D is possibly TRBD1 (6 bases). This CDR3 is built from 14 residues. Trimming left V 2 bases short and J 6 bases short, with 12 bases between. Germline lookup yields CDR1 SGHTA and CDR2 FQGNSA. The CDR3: CASSLNGGRDTQYF. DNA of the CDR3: TGTGCCAGCAGCTTAAATGGGGGCAGGGATACGCAGTATTTT.

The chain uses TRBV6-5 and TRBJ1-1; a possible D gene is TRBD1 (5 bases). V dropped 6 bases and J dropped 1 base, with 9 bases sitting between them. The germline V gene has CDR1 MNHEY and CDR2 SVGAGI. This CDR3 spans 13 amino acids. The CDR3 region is CASRAGQNTEAFF. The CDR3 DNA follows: TGTGCCAGCAGGGCGGGGCAGAACACTGAAGCTTTCTTT.

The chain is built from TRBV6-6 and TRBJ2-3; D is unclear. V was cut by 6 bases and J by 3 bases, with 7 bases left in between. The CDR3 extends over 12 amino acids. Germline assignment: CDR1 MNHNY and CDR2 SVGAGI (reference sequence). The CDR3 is CASRARTDTQYF. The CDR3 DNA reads TGTGCCAGCAGGGCGAGGACAGATACGCAGTATTTT.

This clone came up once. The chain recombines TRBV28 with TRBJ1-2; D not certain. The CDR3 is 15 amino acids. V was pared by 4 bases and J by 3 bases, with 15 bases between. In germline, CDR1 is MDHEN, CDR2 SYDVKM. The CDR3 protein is CASSSWTAGDYGYTF. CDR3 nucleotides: TGTGCCAGCAGTTCCTGGACGGCTGGGGACTATGGCTACACCTTC.

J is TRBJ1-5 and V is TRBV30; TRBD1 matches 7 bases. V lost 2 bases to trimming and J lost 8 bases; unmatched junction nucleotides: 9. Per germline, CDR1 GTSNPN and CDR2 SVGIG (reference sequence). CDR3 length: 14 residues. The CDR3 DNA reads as TGTGCCTGGAGTACTGGGACAGTGGTGAAGCCCCAGCATTTT. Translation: CAWSTGTVVKPQHF.

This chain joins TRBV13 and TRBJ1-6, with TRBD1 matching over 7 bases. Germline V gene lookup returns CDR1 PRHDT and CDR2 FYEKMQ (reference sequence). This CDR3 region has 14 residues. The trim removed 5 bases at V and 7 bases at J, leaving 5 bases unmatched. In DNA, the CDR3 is TGTGCCAGCAGCGCCACAGGGGACAATTCACCCCTCCACTTT. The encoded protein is CASSATGDNSPLHF. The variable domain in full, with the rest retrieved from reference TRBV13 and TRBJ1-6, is AAGVIQSPRHLIKEKRETATLKCYPIPRHDTVYWYQQGPGQDPQFLISFYEKMQSDKGSIPDRFSAQQFSDYHSELNMSSLELGDSALYFCASSATGDNSPLHFGNGTRLTVT.

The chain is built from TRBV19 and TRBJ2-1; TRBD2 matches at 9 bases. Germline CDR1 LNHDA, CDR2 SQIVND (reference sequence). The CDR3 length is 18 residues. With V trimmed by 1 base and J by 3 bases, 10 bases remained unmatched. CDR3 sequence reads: CASSIGQFQRGDYNEQFF. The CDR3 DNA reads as TGTGCCAGTAGTATAGGCCAGTTCCAGCGGGGGGACTACAATGAGCAGTTCTTC.

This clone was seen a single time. In DNA form, the CDR3 reads TGTGCCAGCAGGTTTCGACAGTCCTCCTACGAGCAGTACTTC. This gives the protein CASRFRQSSYEQYF. V usage is TRBV11-1 and J usage is TRBJ2-7; TRBD1 might be the D (5 bases). This CDR3 has 14 amino acids. Trimming took 6 bases from V and 0 from J, leaving 12 bases between them. The V gene's germline CDR1 is SGHAT and CDR2 FQDESV (reference sequence).

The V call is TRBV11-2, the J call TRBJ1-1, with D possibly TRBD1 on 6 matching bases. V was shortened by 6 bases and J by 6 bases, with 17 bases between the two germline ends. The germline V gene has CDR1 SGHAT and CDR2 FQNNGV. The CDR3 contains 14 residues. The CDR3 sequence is CASRPQGRGAEAFF. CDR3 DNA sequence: TGTGCCAGCAGGCCACAGGGAAGGGGCGCTGAAGCTTTCTTT.

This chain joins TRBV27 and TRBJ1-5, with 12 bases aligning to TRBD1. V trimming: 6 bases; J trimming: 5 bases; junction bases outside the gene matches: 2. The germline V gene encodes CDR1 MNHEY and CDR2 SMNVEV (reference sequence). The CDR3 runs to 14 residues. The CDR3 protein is CASRGQGAYQPQHF. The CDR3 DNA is TGTGCCAGCAGGGGACAGGGGGCATATCAGCCCCAGCATTTT.

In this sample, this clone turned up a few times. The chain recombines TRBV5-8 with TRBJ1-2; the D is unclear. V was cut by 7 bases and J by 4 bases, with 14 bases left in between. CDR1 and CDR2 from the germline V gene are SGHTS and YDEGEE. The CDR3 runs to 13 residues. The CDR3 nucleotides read TGTGCCAGCCGGTCTACCGGGATCTATGGCTACACCTTC. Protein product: CASRSTGIYGYTF.

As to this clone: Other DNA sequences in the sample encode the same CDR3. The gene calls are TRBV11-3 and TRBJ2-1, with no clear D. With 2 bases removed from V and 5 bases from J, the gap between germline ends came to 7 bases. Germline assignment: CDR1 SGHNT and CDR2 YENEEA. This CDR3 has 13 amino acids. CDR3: CASSLSQHNEQFF. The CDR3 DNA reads TGTGCCAGCAGCTTATCTCAGCACAATGAGCAGTTCTTC.

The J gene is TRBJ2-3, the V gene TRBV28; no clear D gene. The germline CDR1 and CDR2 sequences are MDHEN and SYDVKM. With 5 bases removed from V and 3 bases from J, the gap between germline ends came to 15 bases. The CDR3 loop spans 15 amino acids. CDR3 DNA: TGTGCCAGCAGTCACCCCCTGTTCGGAACAGATACGCAGTATTTT. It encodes CASSHPLFGTDTQYF.

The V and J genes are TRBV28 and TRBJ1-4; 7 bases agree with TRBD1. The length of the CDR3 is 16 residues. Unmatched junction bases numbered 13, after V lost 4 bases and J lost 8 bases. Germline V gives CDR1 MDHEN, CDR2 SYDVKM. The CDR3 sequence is CASSSIGDRVGEKLFF. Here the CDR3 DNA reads TGTGCCAGCAGTTCCATAGGAGACAGGGTCGGCGAAAAACTGTTTTTT.

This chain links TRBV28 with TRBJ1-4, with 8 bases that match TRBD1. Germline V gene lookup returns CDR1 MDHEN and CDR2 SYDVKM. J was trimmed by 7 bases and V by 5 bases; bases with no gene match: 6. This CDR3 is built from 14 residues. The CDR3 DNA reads TGTGCCAGCAGTATCCCCGGGACAGGTGAAAAACTGTTTTTT. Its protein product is CASSIPGTGEKLFF.

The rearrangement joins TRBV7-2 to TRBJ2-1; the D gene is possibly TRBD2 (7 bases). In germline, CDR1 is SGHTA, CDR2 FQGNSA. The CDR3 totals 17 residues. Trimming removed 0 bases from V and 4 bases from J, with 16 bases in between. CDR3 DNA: TGTGCCAGCAGCTTAGCGCTGGGGGGGCCATGGTACAATGAGCAGTTCTTC. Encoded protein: CASSLALGGPWYNEQFF.

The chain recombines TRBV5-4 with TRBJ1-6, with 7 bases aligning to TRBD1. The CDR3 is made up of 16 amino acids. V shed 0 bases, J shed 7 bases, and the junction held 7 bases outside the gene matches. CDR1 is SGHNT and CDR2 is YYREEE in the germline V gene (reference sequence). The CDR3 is CASSLDPGTENSPLHF. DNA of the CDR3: TGTGCCAGCAGCTTGGACCCCGGGACAGAAAATTCACCCCTCCACTTT.

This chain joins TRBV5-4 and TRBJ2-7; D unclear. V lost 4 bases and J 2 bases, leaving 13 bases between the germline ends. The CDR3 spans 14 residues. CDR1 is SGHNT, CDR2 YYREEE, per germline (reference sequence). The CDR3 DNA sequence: TGTGCCAGCAGCCCTAACTTCAGTCCCTACGAGCAGTACTTC. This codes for CASSPNFSPYEQYF.

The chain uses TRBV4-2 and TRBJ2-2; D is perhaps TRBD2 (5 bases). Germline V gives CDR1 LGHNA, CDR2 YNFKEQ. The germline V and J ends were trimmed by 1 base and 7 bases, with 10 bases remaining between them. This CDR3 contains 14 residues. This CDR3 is CASSQGRSRGELFF. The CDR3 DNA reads TGTGCCAGCAGCCAAGGGAGGAGCCGCGGGGAGCTGTTTTTT.

CDR3 DNA: TGTGCCAGCAGCCTGTCGGGTTTTGGAAACACCATATATTTT. Amino acids: CASSLSGFGNTIYF. The chain joins TRBV7-2 to TRBJ1-3; D ambiguous. Germline CDR1 and CDR2: SGHTA and FQGNSA. V was cut by 5 bases and J by 3 bases, with 11 bases left in between. The CDR3 is made up of 14 amino acids.

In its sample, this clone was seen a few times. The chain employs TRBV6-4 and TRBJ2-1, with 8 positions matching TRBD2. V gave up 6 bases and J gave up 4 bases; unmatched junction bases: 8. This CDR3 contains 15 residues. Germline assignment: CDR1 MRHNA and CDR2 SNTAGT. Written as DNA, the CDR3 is TGTGCCAGCAGGGATAGCGGGGATACTTACAATGAGCAGTTCTTC. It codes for CASRDSGDTYNEQFF.

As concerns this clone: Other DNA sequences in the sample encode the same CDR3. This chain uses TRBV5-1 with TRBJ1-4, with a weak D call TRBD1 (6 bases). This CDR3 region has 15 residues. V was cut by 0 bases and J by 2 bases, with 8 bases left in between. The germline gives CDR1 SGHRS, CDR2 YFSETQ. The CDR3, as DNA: TGCGCCAGCAGCTTGGACAGGGCTACTAATGAAAAACTGTTTTTT. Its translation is CASSLDRATNEKLFF.

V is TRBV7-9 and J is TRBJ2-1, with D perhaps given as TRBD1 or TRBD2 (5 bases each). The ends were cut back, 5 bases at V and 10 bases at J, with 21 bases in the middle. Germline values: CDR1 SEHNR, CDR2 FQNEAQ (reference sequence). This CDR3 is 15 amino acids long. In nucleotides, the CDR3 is TGTGCCAGCAGCCCCGGACCTTCTGAGTGGGGGGAGCAGTTCTTC. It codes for CASSPGPSEWGEQFF.

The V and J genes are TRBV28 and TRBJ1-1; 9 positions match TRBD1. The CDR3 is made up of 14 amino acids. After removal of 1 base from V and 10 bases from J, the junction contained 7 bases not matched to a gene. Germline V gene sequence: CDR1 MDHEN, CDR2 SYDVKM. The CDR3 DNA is TGTGCCAGCAGTTTATTGCCGGGACAGGGCACAGCTTTCTTT. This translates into CASSLLPGQGTAFF.

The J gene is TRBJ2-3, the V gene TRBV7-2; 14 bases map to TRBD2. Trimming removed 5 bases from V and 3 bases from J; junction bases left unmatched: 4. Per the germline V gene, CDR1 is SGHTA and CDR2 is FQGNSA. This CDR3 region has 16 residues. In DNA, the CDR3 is TGTGCCAGCAGCCTGGGACTAGCGGGGGCAACAGATACGCAGTATTTT. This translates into CASSLGLAGATDTQYF.

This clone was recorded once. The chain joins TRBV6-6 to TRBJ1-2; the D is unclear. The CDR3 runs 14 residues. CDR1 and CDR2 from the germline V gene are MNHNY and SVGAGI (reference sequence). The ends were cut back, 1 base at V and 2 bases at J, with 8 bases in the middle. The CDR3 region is CASSYFRGNYGYTF. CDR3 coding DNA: TGTGCCAGCAGTTACTTCCGCGGGAACTATGGCTACACCTTC.